These 28 T cell receptor beta chains came from one sample sequenced in a study of response to subunit inactivated influenza vaccine. TCRdb reanalysed the RT-PCR reads using MiXCR and keeps one entry per CDR3 protein. The sample holds 650,000 to 800,000 distinct CDR3 sequences, about 15% seen once. Sequenced material: PBMCs from blood, taken approximately 15 days before vaccination. These receptors all stem from a man in his fifties or sixties who received an inactivated influenza vaccine.

This clonotype was observed a few times. The rearrangement links TRBV28 to TRBJ2-1; D ambiguous. The CDR3 covers 11 residues. V lost 8 bases to trimming and J lost 9 bases, with 11 bases between them. Germline V gene data show CDR1 as MDHEN and CDR2 as SYDVKM. CDR3 region: CASRAPGEQFF. In DNA, the CDR3 is TGTGCCAGCCGCGCCCCTGGTGAGCAGTTCTTC.

The chain employs TRBV15 and TRBJ2-1, with D possibly being TRBD2 (6 bases). Germline CDR1 reads LNHNV; CDR2 reads YYDKDF (reference sequence). With 5 bases removed from V and 7 bases from J, the gap between germline ends came to 12 bases. The CDR3 has 13 residues. CDR3 nucleotides: TGTGCCACCAGCGTTGCGGCGGGGAATGAGCAGTTCTTC. Translation gives CATSVAAGNEQFF.

Concerning this clonotype itself: One junction end does not reproduce the germline sequence, and a read error may be involved. The chain is built from TRBV7-2 and TRBJ1-3; TRBD1 matches at 7 bases. The CDR3 has 15 residues. Germline CDR1 SGHTA, CDR2 FQGNSA. The CDR3 DNA reads TGTGCCTGCAGCCGACAGGGACTTACCGGAAACACCATATATTTT. This codes for CACSRQGLTGNTIYF.

This clonotype was seen more than once but under ten times. V is TRBV4-1 and J is TRBJ1-5, with D unclear. Between the trimmed V and J ends, which lost 2 bases and 7 bases, there was a span of 15 bases. This CDR3 contains 15 residues. Germline V gives CDR1 MGHRA, CDR2 YSYEKL. CDR3 sequence (DNA): TGCGCCAGCAGCCAATATCTGGGTGTAATGCAGCCCCAGCATTTT. It codes for CASSQYLGVMQPQHF.

This clonotype was detected a few times. The chain uses TRBV20-1 and TRBJ2-7; 10 nucleotides agree with TRBD2. This CDR3 spans 14 amino acids. The germline V gene has CDR1 DFQATT and CDR2 SNEGSKA (reference sequence). Trimming removed 3 bases from V and 4 bases from J; junction bases left unmatched: 6. This CDR3 is CSASLGAGGYEQYF. The CDR3 DNA reads TGCAGTGCTAGTCTGGGAGCGGGAGGGTACGAGCAGTACTTC.

The sample holds a few counts of this clonotype. This sequence joins TRBV20-1 and TRBJ1-6, with 8 bases aligning to TRBD1. The CDR3 is 14 residues long. The V and J ends lost 1 base and 4 bases, in that order; junction bases with no gene match: 0. Per germline, CDR1 DFQATT and CDR2 SNEGSKA (reference sequence). CDR3 protein: CSARGTGYNSPLHF. The CDR3 bases are TGCAGTGCTAGAGGGACAGGGTATAATTCACCCCTCCACTTT.

A few counts support this clonotype. This chain connects TRBV4-2 to TRBJ2-1; D may be TRBD1 (7 bases). CDR3 length: 20 amino acids. Trimming removed 4 bases at V and 4 bases at J, with 29 bases between. The V gene's germline CDR1 is LGHNA and CDR2 YNFKEQ. DNA for the CDR3: TGTGCCAGCAGCCTTCCGGGGGACAGAAAAGGGTCAAGGGGATACAATGAGCAGTTCTTC. Translating gives CASSLPGDRKGSRGYNEQFF.

The CDR3 sequence: CSGLSGSLNQPQHF. The CDR3 bases are TGCAGTGGACTCTCAGGGAGCCTCAATCAGCCCCAGCATTTT. The V gene is TRBV20-1, the J gene TRBJ1-5; D might be TRBD1 (5 bases). Germline V gives CDR1 DFQATT, CDR2 SNEGSKA (reference sequence). V was trimmed by 7 bases and J by 3 bases, leaving 16 bases between them. There are 14 residues in the CDR3.

The sample holds a few counts of this clonotype. This rearrangement joins TRBV20-1 to TRBJ2-6, with D unclear. The CDR3 sequence is 14 residues long. V was shortened by 0 bases and J by 0 bases, with 3 bases between the two germline ends. The germline V gene encodes CDR1 DFQATT and CDR2 SNEGSKA (reference sequence). CDR3 DNA sequence: TGCAGTGCTAGAGATGACTCTGGGGCCAACGTCCTGACTTTC. Translating gives CSARDDSGANVLTF.

This clonotype showed up many times. The V and J genes are TRBV5-1 and TRBJ1-5; a possible D gene is TRBD1 (6 bases). The V end lost 3 bases, the J end lost 6 bases, and 16 bases lay between the germline ends. This CDR3 is 15 amino acids long. Per germline, CDR1 SGHRS and CDR2 YFSETQ. CDR3: CASSSTGLMGQPQHF. The CDR3, as DNA: TGCGCCAGCAGCTCAACAGGGCTGATGGGTCAGCCCCAGCATTTT.

This clonotype has more than one count but fewer than ten. The chain joins TRBV5-1 to TRBJ2-7; TRBD2 aligns across 10 bases. This CDR3 is built from 16 residues. Germline-derived CDR1 and CDR2 are SGHRS and YFSETQ. V dropped 4 bases and J dropped 1; count of bases not matched to a gene: 8. CDR3 in amino acids: CASSATSGAISYEQYF. CDR3 bases: TGCGCCAGCAGCGCAACTAGCGGGGCCATATCCTACGAGCAGTACTTC. The entire variable domain, with the rest obtained from reference TRBV5-1 and TRBJ2-7, is as follows: KAGVTQTPRYLIKTRGQQVTLSCSPISGHRSVSWYQQTPGQGLQFLFEYFSETQRNKGNFPGRFSGRQFSNSRSEMNVSTLELGDSALYLCASSATSGAISYEQYFGPGTRLTVT.

This clonotype was detected a few times. The J gene is TRBJ2-7, the V gene TRBV5-1; TRBD1 matches at 7 bases. J gave up 6 bases and V 8 bases, and 11 bases lay outside the gene matches. The length of the CDR3 is 13 residues. Germline lookup yields CDR1 SGHRS and CDR2 YFSETQ. CDR3 sequence: CASTPSTGTEQYF. The DNA of the CDR3 is TGCGCCAGTACACCCTCGACAGGGACCGAGCAGTACTTC.

This chain connects TRBV5-6 to TRBJ2-2; 12 nucleotides align to TRBD2. Losses at the gene ends were 2 bases for V and 6 bases for J; bases not matched to a gene: 2. CDR3 length: 15 residues. The germline V gene encodes CDR1 SGHDT and CDR2 YYEEEE. CDR3 residues: CASSLRLAGAGELFF. The CDR3 nucleotides are TGTGCCAGCAGCTTACGACTAGCGGGAGCCGGGGAGCTGTTTTTT.

This rearrangement joins TRBV20-1 to TRBJ1-5; tentatively, D is TRBD1 (5 bases). The CDR3 spans 17 residues. Trimming took 0 bases from V and 0 from J, leaving 15 bases between them. CDR1 and CDR2 (germline): DFQATT, SNEGSKA (reference sequence). This chain's CDR3 is CSARDIDRQYSNQPQHF. The CDR3 DNA is TGCAGTGCTAGAGATATCGACAGACAATATAGCAATCAGCCCCAGCATTTT.

There are many counts of this clonotype. This chain joins TRBV11-2 and TRBJ2-1; D possibly corresponds to TRBD2 (6 bases). Germline V gene data show CDR1 as SGHAT and CDR2 as FQNNGV. Trimming took 1 base from V and 5 from J, leaving 24 bases between them. This CDR3 comprises 19 residues. CDR3 DNA sequence: TGTGCCAGCAGCTTAGTTCCTTCGTTAGCGGAAACCCCCAACAATGAGCAGTTCTTC. Translation: CASSLVPSLAETPNNEQFF.

This clonotype was seen many times. The chain recombines TRBV5-6 with TRBJ1-5, with D perhaps TRBD1 (5 bases). The CDR3 covers 14 residues. Trimming removed 1 base at V and 7 bases at J, with 12 bases between. Germline V gene data show CDR1 as SGHDT and CDR2 as YYEEEE. This chain's CDR3 is CASSLWGIGQPQHF. As DNA, the CDR3 is TGTGCCAGCAGCTTGTGGGGCATTGGCCAGCCCCAGCATTTT.

This clonotype was detected a few times. The rearrangement uses TRBV9 and TRBJ2-7, with 7 nucleotides matching TRBD1. The ends lost 4 bases at V and 2 bases at J; junction bases unmatched: 6. CDR3 length equals 14 residues. Germline lookup yields CDR1 SGDLS and CDR2 YYNGEE. CDR3 in amino acids: CASSPWDRTYEQYF. In DNA, the CDR3 is TGTGCCAGCAGCCCATGGGACAGAACCTACGAGCAGTACTTC.

The sample holds many counts of this clonotype. The rearrangement links TRBV12-3 or TRBV12-4 to TRBJ2-5; D is possibly TRBD1 or TRBD2 (5 bases each). The CDR3 consists of 14 residues. Trimming pared 3 bases from V and 4 bases from J, leaving 12 bases between. The CDR3 spells CASSFLGAGETQYF. The CDR3 nucleotides read TGTGCCAGCAGTTTCTTAGGGGCGGGAGAGACCCAGTACTTC.

This clonotype has a handful of counts. The chain links TRBV6-2 or TRBV6-3 to TRBJ1-1; TRBD1 is a possible D gene (5 bases). The V gene lost 2 bases and the J gene lost 0 bases, with 16 bases spanning the gap. This CDR3 spans 17 amino acids. Germline V gives CDR1 MNHEY, CDR2 SVGEGT. The CDR3 region has the DNA TGTGCCAGCAGTTACGGGTACGGGGACGCTTTGAACACTGAAGCTTTCTTT. Its protein product is CASSYGYGDALNTEAFF.

The gene calls are TRBV5-1 and TRBJ2-7; the D gene is possibly TRBD2 (5 bases). CDR3 length: 13 residues. V was pared by 0 bases and J by 3 bases, with 7 bases between. Germline CDR1 and CDR2: SGHRS and YFSETQ. Written as DNA, the CDR3 is TGCGCCAGCAGCTTGGAGCGGTTCTACGAGCAGTACTTC. Residues: CASSLERFYEQYF.

CDR3 loop: CSAEMGESGTSGTEEKQYF. CDR3 coding DNA: TGCAGTGCTGAGATGGGTGAGTCAGGGACTAGCGGGACTGAGGAGAAGCAGTACTTC. V is TRBV20-1 and J is TRBJ2-7, with 13 bases aligning to TRBD2. The germline V gene has CDR1 DFQATT and CDR2 SNEGSKA (reference sequence). Losses at the gene ends were 5 bases for V and 8 bases for J; bases not matched to a gene: 24. This CDR3 comprises 19 residues.

The chain employs TRBV2 and TRBJ1-1; tentative D call: TRBD1 (6 bases). Between the trimmed V and J ends, which lost 10 bases and 2 bases, there was a span of 17 bases. The CDR3 is 14 amino acids. Germline loops: CDR1 SNHLY, CDR2 FYNNEI. CDR3 coding DNA: TGTGCCATACTTACCGGGACAAAAAACACTGAAGCTTTCTTT. It translates to CAILTGTKNTEAFF.

In this sample, this clonotype turned up many times. This chain connects TRBV28 to TRBJ2-7; D is perhaps TRBD1 (5 bases). The CDR3 covers 13 residues. Germline V gene lookup returns CDR1 MDHEN and CDR2 SYDVKM. V lost 5 bases, J lost 3 bases, and 11 bases lay in between. In nucleotides, the CDR3 is TGTGCCAGCAGTCCCGGACATCTCTACGAGCAGTACTTC. It is translated as CASSPGHLYEQYF. Full variable domain (remainder filled in from reference TRBV28 and TRBJ2-7): DVKVTQSSRYLVKRTGEKVFLECVQDMDHENMFWYRQDPGLGLRLIYFSYDVKMKEKGDIPEGYSVSREKKERFSLILESASTNQTSMYLCASSPGHLYEQYFGPGTRLTVT.

V usage is TRBV7-9 and J usage is TRBJ2-1; no definite D call. There are 15 residues in the CDR3. Germline V CDR1 and CDR2: SEHNR, FQNEAQ (reference sequence). V dropped 0 bases and J dropped 7 bases, with 13 bases sitting between them. CDR3 in amino acids: CASSLAQSAGNEQFF. In DNA, the CDR3 is TGTGCCAGCAGCTTAGCGCAGTCGGCCGGGAATGAGCAGTTCTTC.

This chain connects TRBV20-1 to TRBJ2-7, with 7 bases matching TRBD2. The CDR3 totals 16 residues. Trimming at V came to 0 bases and at J to 3 bases, leaving 11 bases not matched to a gene. In germline, CDR1 is DFQATT, CDR2 SNEGSKA (reference sequence). For the CDR3, the DNA is TGCAGTGCTAGAGAAAATAAGGCGGGAGTTCTCTACGAGCAGTACTTC. Residues: CSARENKAGVLYEQYF.

This clonotype was counted only a few times. The chain joins TRBV5-1 to TRBJ1-1; no firm D call. Trimming shortened V by 4 bases and J by 1 base, and 14 bases separated the two germline ends. The CDR3 has 15 amino acids. Germline lookup yields CDR1 SGHRS and CDR2 YFSETQ. DNA for the CDR3: TGCGCCAGCAGCGCGGACGGACTCACGAACACTGAAGCTTTCTTT. Translation gives CASSADGLTNTEAFF. The variable domain in full, with the rest retrieved from reference TRBV5-1 and TRBJ1-1, is KAGVTQTPRYLIKTRGQQVTLSCSPISGHRSVSWYQQTPGQGLQFLFEYFSETQRNKGNFPGRFSGRQFSNSRSEMNVSTLELGDSALYLCASSADGLTNTEAFFGQGTRLTVV.

About this clonotype itself: An end of the junction differs from the germline gene, which may be a read error. This sequence joins TRBV5-1 and TRBJ2-5, with no clear D. Looked up from germline, CDR1 is SGHRS and CDR2 is YFSETQ. This CDR3 is built from 11 residues. This chain's CDR3 is CAGSLRETQYF. DNA for the CDR3: TGCGCCGGCAGCTTGCGAGAGACCCAGTACTTC.

This clonotype has only a few counts. V usage is TRBV5-1 and J usage is TRBJ1-1; D remains ambiguous. The germline V gene encodes CDR1 SGHRS and CDR2 YFSETQ. Trimming pared 0 bases from V and 0 bases from J, leaving 12 bases between. The CDR3 contains 16 residues. CDR3 sequence reads: CASSLGGRSMNTEAFF. CDR3 coding DNA: TGCGCCAGCAGCTTGGGCGGGAGGTCGATGAACACTGAAGCTTTCTTT.